The rows below give T cell receptor beta chains drawn from one sample of a study of T-cell reconstitution after alpha-beta-depleted transplantation in children. TCRdb redid the calling of the PCR reads with MiXCR, one entry per CDR3 protein. The table lists 200,000 to 250,000 distinct CDR3 sequences, 25% of them singletons. This sample comprised PBMCs, obtained before TCRalphabeta/CD19-depleted stem cell transplant. These receptors all stem from a girl aged 2 to 9 with Fanconi anemia, due to receive a stem cell transplant. Each CDR3 is given with its conserved first and last residue. D genes are given only for firm matches. Only some rows state a clone size, as once, few, many or a class for expanded clones.

TRBD2	TRBJ2-2	TRBV7-3	NA	CASSLTSGIAGELFF	TGTGCCAGCAGCTTAACTAGCGGGATTGCCGGGGAGCTGTTTTTT
TRBD1	TRBJ1-1	TRBV27	many	CASSFFRGLGAEAFF	TGTGCCAGCAGTTTCTTTAGGGGGCTAGGGGCTGAAGCTTTCTTT
NA	TRBJ1-4	TRBV19	NA	CASIPGPRGSSEKLFF	TGTGCCAGTATCCCGGGGCCTCGGGGATCGAGTGAAAAACTGTTTTTT
NA	TRBJ2-7	TRBV4-1	NA	CASSQGDGSYEQYF	TGCGCCAGCAGCCAAGGGGACGGCTCCTACGAGCAGTACTTC
TRBD1	TRBJ1-5	TRBV4-1	NA	CASTKNRGDNQPQHF	TGCGCCAGCACCAAAAACAGGGGAGACAATCAGCCCCAGCATTTT
TRBD2	TRBJ2-1	TRBV6-5	NA	CASSYYASGRFGDEQFF	TGTGCCAGCAGTTACTACGCTAGCGGGAGATTTGGCGATGAGCAGTTCTTC
TRBD2	TRBJ2-7	TRBV6-1	many	CARRIGTREKGYEQYF	TGTGCCAGGAGGATAGGTACGCGGGAGAAGGGCTACGAGCAGTACTTC
NA	TRBJ2-4	TRBV20-1	many	CSAGGTFLSKNIQYF	TGCAGTGCCGGCGGGACTTTTTTATCCAAAAACATTCAGTACTTC
NA	TRBJ2-5	TRBV7-8	NA	CDSSFRETQYF	TGTGACAGCAGCTTTAGGGAGACCCAGTACTTC
NA	TRBJ2-3	TRBV2	NA	CASSPRDIRTDTQYF	TGTGCCAGCAGTCCCAGGGACATCCGCACAGATACGCAGTATTTT
TRBD2	TRBJ2-1	TRBV9	many	CASSSGNKYNEQFF	TGTGCCAGCAGTAGCGGGAACAAGTACAATGAGCAGTTCTTC
NA	TRBJ2-2	TRBV6-2/TRBV6-3	many	CASIQNTGELFF	TGTGCCAGCATACAGAACACCGGGGAGCTGTTTTTT
NA	TRBJ1-3	TRBV7-2	many	CASSLPGLLSGNTIYF	TGTGCCAGCAGCCTACCGGGACTCCTCTCTGGAAACACCATATATTTT
NA	TRBJ1-1	TRBV15	NA	CATSSSEGKANTEAFF	TGTGCCACCAGCAGTTCCGAGGGGAAGGCGAACACTGAAGCTTTCTTT
TRBD2	TRBJ2-3	TRBV7-2	few	CASSPSGMSTDTQYF	TGTGCCAGCAGTCCTAGCGGGATGTCCACAGATACGCAGTATTTT
NA	TRBJ2-5	TRBV7-9	few	CASSYHSGLREETQYF	TGTGCCAGCAGCTACCACTCCGGGCTCCGAGAAGAGACCCAGTACTTC
NA	TRBJ2-7	TRBV10-3	many	CAISESSWQYF	TGTGCCATCAGTGAGTCGTCCTGGCAGTACTTC
TRBD2	TRBJ2-3	TRBV12-3/TRBV12-4	many	CASRLANSGAGDTQYF	TGTGCCAGCAGATTAGCTAATAGCGGGGCAGGGGATACGCAGTATTTT
NA	TRBJ1-5	TRBV12-3/TRBV12-4	NA	CASSLSPSNQPQHF	TGTGCCAGCAGTTTGTCTCCCAGCAATCAGCCCCAGCATTTT
NA	TRBJ1-5	TRBV7-9	NA	CASSFEGYVQPQHF	TGTGCCAGCAGCTTCGAGGGGTATGTTCAGCCCCAGCATTTT
NA	TRBJ2-1	TRBV5-4	NA	CASSAIVGNEQFF	TGTGCCAGCAGCGCTATAGTGGGCAATGAGCAGTTCTTC
NA	TRBJ2-4	TRBV20-1	NA	CSAYWTENIQYF	TGCAGTGCGTATTGGACAGAAAACATTCAGTACTTC
TRBD2	TRBJ2-7	TRBV27	NA	CASSSWTSGTGYEQYF	TGTGCCAGCAGTTCGTGGACTAGCGGGACAGGTTACGAGCAGTACTTC
NA	TRBJ1-3	TRBV28	NA	CASSFLEYSLSGNTIYF	TGTGCCAGCAGTTTCTTAGAGTACAGCCTCTCTGGAAACACCATATATTTT
NA	TRBJ2-3	TRBV7-3	few	CASSLNPGSTDTQYF	TGTGCCAGCAGCTTAAATCCAGGGAGCACAGATACGCAGTATTTT
NA	TRBJ2-1	TRBV29-1	NA	CSVLTASTFEQFF	TGCAGCGTCCTGACCGCGAGTACGTTTGAGCAGTTCTTC
TRBD2	TRBJ2-3	TRBV20-1	many	CSAGKRGGATDTQYF	TGCAGTGCCGGCAAGCGGGGGGGAGCAACAGATACGCAGTATTTT
TRBD2	TRBJ2-7	TRBV27	many	CASSPLAGGYEQYF	TGTGCCAGCAGTCCATTAGCGGGAGGCTACGAGCAGTACTTC
TRBD2	TRBJ2-1	TRBV7-2	few	CASSFSGGFYNEQFF	TGTGCCAGCAGCTTTAGCGGGGGGTTCTACAATGAGCAGTTCTTC
NA	TRBJ2-7	TRBV29-1	many	CSVRLGKVDEQYF	TGCAGCGTCCGGCTAGGAAAGGTGGACGAGCAGTACTTC
NA	TRBJ1-1	TRBV4-1	many	CASSSGAGNTEAFF	TGCGCCAGCAGCTCAGGGGCGGGAAACACTGAAGCTTTCTTT
NA	TRBJ1-1	TRBV18	NA	CASSPLARGQDTEAFF	TGTGCCAGCTCACCACTAGCCCGGGGGCAGGACACTGAAGCTTTCTTT
TRBD2	TRBJ2-3	TRBV5-1	few	CASSRGLEADTQYF	TGCGCCAGCAGCAGAGGACTAGAGGCAGATACGCAGTATTTT
NA	TRBJ2-1	TRBV7-3	once	CASSQRGWGRYNEQFF	TGTGCCAGCAGCCAAAGAGGTTGGGGGCGCTACAATGAGCAGTTCTTC
NA	TRBJ2-3	TRBV7-3	few	CASSLVGSATDTQYF	TGTGCCAGCAGCTTAGTGGGATCGGCCACAGATACGCAGTATTTT
NA	TRBJ2-3	TRBV18	few	CASSREGGRETDTQYF	TGTGCCAGCTCAAGAGAGGGGGGAAGAGAGACAGATACGCAGTATTTT
TRBD1	TRBJ1-6	TRBV29-1	NA	CSVDRTGVNSPLHF	TGCAGCGTGGATAGGACAGGAGTGAATTCACCCCTCCACTTT
TRBD2	TRBJ2-1	TRBV7-6	few	CASSPTQRGYNEQFF	TGTGCCAGCAGCCCGACCCAGCGGGGGTACAATGAGCAGTTCTTC
NA	TRBJ2-3	TRBV11-3	NA	CASSPTGSTQYF	TGTGCCAGCAGCCCAACGGGGAGCACGCAGTATTTT
NA	TRBJ2-7	TRBV20-1	many	CSASNQVYEQYF	TGCAGTGCTAGTAACCAGGTCTACGAGCAGTACTTC
NA	TRBJ2-7	TRBV10-3	few	CAISESAASSYEQYF	TGTGCCATCAGTGAGTCGGCAGCAAGCTCCTACGAGCAGTACTTC
TRBD1	TRBJ2-3	TRBV15	many	CATSRARLRQGDTQYF	TGTGCCACCAGCAGAGCTCGTTTGCGACAGGGAGATACGCAGTATTTT
NA	TRBJ1-6	TRBV7-2	many	CASSLGTRAYSPLHF	TGTGCCAGCAGCTTAGGTACCAGGGCCTATTCACCCCTCCACTTT
NA	TRBJ2-1	TRBV7-2	NA	CASSLAAGDYNEQFF	TGTGCCAGCAGCTTAGCGGCAGGGGACTACAATGAGCAGTTCTTC
TRBD2	TRBJ2-3	TRBV20-1	NA	CSARWSGAGGTDTQYF	TGCAGTGCTAGATGGTCAGGAGCGGGGGGCACAGATACGCAGTATTTT
NA	TRBJ2-7	TRBV29-1	many	CSVAGLEGGYEQYF	TGCAGCGTTGCGGGTTTAGAGGGGGGCTACGAGCAGTACTTC
TRBD2	TRBJ2-3	TRBV6-5	NA	CASSYGLAGGGADTQYF	TGTGCCAGCAGTTACGGGCTAGCGGGAGGGGGTGCAGATACGCAGTATTTT
NA	TRBJ2-7	TRBV5-4	few	CASSLGGVLIYEQYF	TGTGCCAGCAGCTTGGGCGGGGTTCTAATCTACGAGCAGTACTTC
NA	TRBJ2-5	TRBV11-2	many	CASSFHNDNQYF	TGTGCCAGCAGCTTTCACAACGACAACCAGTACTTC
TRBD2	TRBJ2-5	TRBV7-2	few	CASSFSGVQETQYF	TGTGCCAGCAGCTTTAGCGGGGTACAAGAGACCCAGTACTTC
TRBD1	TRBJ2-3	TRBV6-1	many	CASKGLGGHTDTQYF	TGTGCCAGCAAGGGTTTAGGGGGCCACACAGATACGCAGTATTTT
NA	TRBJ2-1	TRBV18	NA	CASSPGVRSSPLRGQFF	TGTGCCAGCTCACCGGGGGTTCGGTCGAGTCCCCTTAGGGGGCAGTTCTTC
NA	TRBJ2-1	TRBV28	NA	CASSPRTGSHYNEQFF	TGTGCCAGCAGTCCTCGAACAGGGTCTCACTACAATGAGCAGTTCTTC
TRBD1	TRBJ2-5	TRBV7-6	few	CASSLGTGGWKETQYF	TGTGCCAGCAGCTTAGGGACAGGGGGTTGGAAGGAGACCCAGTACTTC
TRBD2	TRBJ2-7	TRBV4-1	NA	CASSQSSGRQEQYF	TGCGCCAGCAGCCAGAGTAGCGGGAGGCAAGAGCAGTACTTC
NA	TRBJ1-2	TRBV2	NA	CASSDVYGYTF	TGTGCCAGCAGTGATGTTTATGGCTACACCTTC
NA	TRBJ2-1	TRBV28	NA	CASSLPTSLGEQFF	TGTGCCAGCAGTTTGCCCACTTCTCTAGGTGAGCAGTTCTTC
NA	TRBJ2-2	TRBV20-1	many	CSARAWGISGELFF	TGCAGTGCTAGAGCATGGGGGATCAGCGGGGAGCTGTTTTTT
TRBD1	TRBJ2-6	TRBV12-3/TRBV12-4	NA	CANPSRDRESGANVLTF	TGTGCCAACCCCAGCCGGGACAGGGAATCTGGGGCCAACGTCCTGACTTTC
TRBD2	TRBJ2-1	TRBV23-1	few	CASRDGGTSAPGDEQFF	TGCGCCAGCAGGGACGGTGGGACTAGCGCGCCTGGGGATGAGCAGTTCTTC